This T cell receptor (beta chain) was sequenced in a study of T cell responses to AZD1222 COVID-19 vaccine. General study points: Mapped onto spike, vaccine-associated CD4 TCRs spanned it and were dominant at 160-218 and 743-854. It was only 6 or 7 AZD1222 recipients who were seropositive at baseline. Repertoire sampling was restricted to post-peak T cell response timepoints.

A word on this clone: As yet, its antigen is unknown.

Profiling relied on immunoSEQ multiplex PCR, and the TCRdb table lists in-frame clones only, not all of them. The sample carries about 140,000 clones, approximately 90% recorded once. V lost 5 bases and J lost 5, with 12 bases in between. Germline V gives CDR1 SGHVS, CDR2 FNYEAQ. The CDR3 is made up of 14 amino acids. The receptor was derived from an adult who received the AZD1222 COVID-19 vaccine. The genes are TRBV7-6 and TRBJ2-2; D is uncertain. Here the sequenced sample was peripheral blood, taken 28 days after the second AZD1222 dose. The CDR3 DNA is TGTGCCAGCAGCCCCGTTCATGAGACCGGGGAGCTGTTTTTT. Translating it yields CASSPVHETGELFF.